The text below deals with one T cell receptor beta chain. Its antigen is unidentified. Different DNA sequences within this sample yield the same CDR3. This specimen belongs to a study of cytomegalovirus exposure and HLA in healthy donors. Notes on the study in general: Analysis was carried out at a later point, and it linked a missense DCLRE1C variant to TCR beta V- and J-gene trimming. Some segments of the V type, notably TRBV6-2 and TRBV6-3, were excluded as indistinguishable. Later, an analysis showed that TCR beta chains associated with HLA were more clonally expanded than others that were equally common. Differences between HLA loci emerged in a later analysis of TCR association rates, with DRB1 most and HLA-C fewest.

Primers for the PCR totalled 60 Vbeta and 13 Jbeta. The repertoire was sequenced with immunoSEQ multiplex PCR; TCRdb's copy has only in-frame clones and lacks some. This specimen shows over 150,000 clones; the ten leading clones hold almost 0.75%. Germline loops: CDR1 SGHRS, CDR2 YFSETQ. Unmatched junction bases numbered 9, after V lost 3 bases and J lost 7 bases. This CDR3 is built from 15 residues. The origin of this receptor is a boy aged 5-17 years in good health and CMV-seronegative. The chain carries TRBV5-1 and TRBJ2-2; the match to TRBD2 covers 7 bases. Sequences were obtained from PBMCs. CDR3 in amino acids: CASSSWAGVDGELFF. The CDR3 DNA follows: TGCGCCAGCAGCTCCTGGGCGGGGGTCGACGGGGAGCTGTTTTTT.